These T cell receptor beta chains were read from a single sample in a study of blood T cell repertoires in COVID-19. The protocol was immunoSEQ multiplex PCR, while the TCRdb copy is restricted to in-frame clones and leaves out a portion. The sample yields some 250,000 clones, about 90% seen once. Sequenced material: peripheral blood. These receptors were obtained from a woman in her twenties or thirties who had recovered from COVID-19. The CDR3 runs from the conserved cysteine through the conserved F or W. Fields, in order: V gene, clone size, D gene, J gene, CDR3 protein, CDR3 DNA. D genes are given only for firm matches. The size of a clone is reported for some rows only, either as once, few or many, or as a class for expanded clones.

V gene: TRBV13
clone size: -
D gene: -
J gene: TRBJ2-7
CDR3 protein: CASSLGRHTYEQYF
CDR3 DNA: TGTGCCAGCAGCTTAGGTAGACATACCTACGAGCAGTACTTC

V gene: TRBV9
clone size: -
D gene: TRBD1
J gene: TRBJ2-5
CDR3 protein: CASSPGQTNVETQYF
CDR3 DNA: TGTGCCAGCAGCCCGGGACAGACTAATGTAGAGACCCAGTACTTC

V gene: TRBV19
clone size: few
D gene: -
J gene: TRBJ2-3
CDR3 protein: CASSIGPWDTSDTQYF
CDR3 DNA: TGTGCCAGTAGTATAGGGCCTTGGGACACCTCGGATACGCAGTATTTT

V gene: TRBV5-1
clone size: -
D gene: -
J gene: TRBJ2-2
CDR3 protein: CASSLSSAVNTGELFF
CDR3 DNA: TGCGCCAGCAGCTTGTCGTCGGCGGTGAACACCGGGGAGCTGTTTTTT

V gene: TRBV15
clone size: -
D gene: TRBD2
J gene: TRBJ2-5
CDR3 protein: CATSRVAGGGETQYF
CDR3 DNA: TGTGCCACCAGCAGAGTAGCGGGGGGGGGAGAGACCCAGTACTTC

V gene: TRBV19
clone size: once
D gene: -
J gene: TRBJ2-2
CDR3 protein: CASSTGGTGELFF
CDR3 DNA: TGTGCCAGTAGTACAGGAGGCACCGGGGAGCTGTTTTTT

V gene: TRBV11-2
clone size: once
D gene: -
J gene: TRBJ2-7
CDR3 protein: CASLGMGGYEQYF
CDR3 DNA: TGTGCCAGCTTGGGGATGGGGGGCTACGAGCAGTACTTC

V gene: TRBV7-3
clone size: -
D gene: -
J gene: TRBJ2-1
CDR3 protein: CASSIRLGASYNEQFF
CDR3 DNA: TGTGCCAGCAGCATCCGGCTAGGGGCCTCCTACAATGAGCAGTTCTTC

V gene: TRBV5-4
clone size: -
D gene: -
J gene: TRBJ2-5
CDR3 protein: CASSGVGRGVETQYF
CDR3 DNA: TGTGCCAGCAGTGGGGTTGGCAGGGGGGTGGAGACCCAGTACTTC

V gene: TRBV6-4
clone size: -
D gene: -
J gene: TRBJ1-5
CDR3 protein: CASSDWGGSSNQPQHF
CDR3 DNA: TGTGCCAGCAGTGACTGGGGCGGTAGTAGCAATCAGCCCCAGCATTTT

V gene: TRBV10-3
clone size: -
D gene: -
J gene: TRBJ1-3
CDR3 protein: CAISESAGFSGNTIYF
CDR3 DNA: TGTGCCATCAGTGAGTCCGCGGGATTCTCTGGAAACACCATATATTTT

V gene: TRBV24-1
clone size: -
D gene: -
J gene: TRBJ1-1
CDR3 protein: CATKRGYLNTEAFF
CDR3 DNA: TGTGCCACCAAACGGGGTTACCTGAACACTGAAGCTTTCTTT

V gene: TRBV2
clone size: -
D gene: -
J gene: TRBJ1-4
CDR3 protein: CASIINRGEKLFF
CDR3 DNA: TGTGCCAGCATCATCAACCGGGGGGAAAAACTGTTTTTT

V gene: TRBV9
clone size: -
D gene: -
J gene: TRBJ1-6
CDR3 protein: CASSPWRVPYNSPLHF
CDR3 DNA: TGTGCCAGCAGCCCTTGGCGGGTGCCCTATAATTCACCCCTCCACTTT

V gene: TRBV30
clone size: once
D gene: -
J gene: TRBJ1-2
CDR3 protein: CAWSSGGGYTF
CDR3 DNA: TGTGCCTGGAGTTCGGGGGGAGGCTACACCTTC

V gene: TRBV6-1
clone size: -
D gene: -
J gene: TRBJ2-7
CDR3 protein: CASSERAGAEQYF
CDR3 DNA: TGTGCCAGCAGTGAACGTGCAGGGGCCGAGCAGTACTTC

V gene: TRBV5-1
clone size: -
D gene: -
J gene: TRBJ1-1
CDR3 protein: CASNPSRVNTEAFF
CDR3 DNA: TGCGCCAGTAACCCTTCCCGGGTGAACACTGAAGCTTTCTTT

V gene: TRBV6-2/TRBV6-3
clone size: -
D gene: -
J gene: TRBJ2-2
CDR3 protein: CASSPLQGREDTGELFF
CDR3 DNA: TGTGCCAGCAGTCCCTTACAGGGTCGTGAGGACACCGGGGAGCTGTTTTTT

V gene: TRBV18
clone size: -
D gene: TRBD1
J gene: TRBJ1-3
CDR3 protein: CASSPPSRGGGNTIYF
CDR3 DNA: TGTGCCAGCTCACCACCATCGAGAGGGGGCGGAAACACCATATATTTT

V gene: TRBV9
clone size: -
D gene: -
J gene: TRBJ2-7
CDR3 protein: CASSVVPGMFEQYF
CDR3 DNA: TGTGCCAGCAGCGTAGTTCCGGGGATGTTCGAGCAGTACTTC

V gene: TRBV19
clone size: -
D gene: -
J gene: TRBJ1-2
CDR3 protein: CASSIMGAQRGYGYTF
CDR3 DNA: TGTGCCAGTAGTATAATGGGGGCCCAGAGGGGCTATGGCTACACCTTC

V gene: TRBV27
clone size: few
D gene: TRBD1
J gene: TRBJ1-5
CDR3 protein: CASSMGQSNQPQHF
CDR3 DNA: TGTGCCAGCAGTATGGGACAGAGCAATCAGCCCCAGCATTTT

V gene: TRBV29-1
clone size: -
D gene: TRBD1
J gene: TRBJ2-7
CDR3 protein: CSARDRVYEQYF
CDR3 DNA: TGCAGCGCTCGAGACAGGGTTTACGAGCAGTACTTC

V gene: TRBV19
clone size: -
D gene: TRBD1
J gene: TRBJ1-2
CDR3 protein: CASRTMTGDYGYTF
CDR3 DNA: TGTGCCAGTAGAACGATGACAGGGGACTATGGCTACACCTTC

V gene: TRBV27
clone size: -
D gene: -
J gene: TRBJ2-1
CDR3 protein: CASSPTSSTYNEQFF
CDR3 DNA: TGTGCCAGCAGTCCTACTTCATCTACCTACAATGAGCAGTTCTTC

V gene: TRBV18
clone size: -
D gene: -
J gene: TRBJ1-6
CDR3 protein: CASSPTGWNSPLHF
CDR3 DNA: TGTGCCAGCTCACCCACAGGGTGGAATTCACCCCTCCACTTT

V gene: TRBV18
clone size: -
D gene: TRBD2
J gene: TRBJ2-3
CDR3 protein: CASSPPGLAHSTDTQYF
CDR3 DNA: TGTGCCAGCTCACCACCGGGACTAGCCCATAGCACAGATACGCAGTATTTT

V gene: TRBV5-1
clone size: once
D gene: -
J gene: TRBJ2-5
CDR3 protein: CASRTSGFGAYQETQYF
CDR3 DNA: TGCGCCAGCAGGACTTCAGGGTTTGGCGCGTACCAAGAGACCCAGTACTTC

V gene: TRBV3-1/TRBV3-2
clone size: -
D gene: -
J gene: TRBJ1-2
CDR3 protein: CASSQDMVLRRGTDYGYTF
CDR3 DNA: TGTGCCAGCAGCCAAGATATGGTCTTAAGGCGGGGCACGGACTATGGCTACACCTTC

V gene: TRBV28
clone size: once
D gene: TRBD2
J gene: TRBJ2-1
CDR3 protein: CASSRLGGGTYNEQFF
CDR3 DNA: TGTGCCAGCAGCCGTCTTGGCGGGGGGACGTACAATGAGCAGTTCTTC

V gene: TRBV5-1
clone size: -
D gene: TRBD1
J gene: TRBJ2-3
CDR3 protein: CASSLAQGAYTDTQYF
CDR3 DNA: TGCGCCAGCAGCTTGGCCCAGGGGGCTTACACAGATACGCAGTATTTT

V gene: TRBV27
clone size: once
D gene: TRBD1
J gene: TRBJ1-5
CDR3 protein: CASRRTGDQPQHF
CDR3 DNA: TGTGCCAGCAGACGCACAGGGGATCAGCCCCAGCATTTT

V gene: TRBV7-3
clone size: -
D gene: TRBD2
J gene: TRBJ2-5
CDR3 protein: CASSLLPGLAGGRGETQYF
CDR3 DNA: TGTGCCAGCAGTCTCCTCCCGGGACTAGCGGGGGGCCGGGGGGAGACCCAGTACTTC

V gene: TRBV19
clone size: few
D gene: TRBD1
J gene: TRBJ1-2
CDR3 protein: CASSPDRPNYGYTF
CDR3 DNA: TGTGCCAGTAGCCCGGACAGGCCTAACTATGGCTACACCTTC

V gene: TRBV19
clone size: -
D gene: TRBD2
J gene: TRBJ2-2
CDR3 protein: CASWSGGVPSGELFF
CDR3 DNA: TGTGCCAGTTGGAGCGGGGGGGTCCCCAGCGGGGAGCTGTTTTTT

V gene: TRBV7-6
clone size: -
D gene: -
J gene: TRBJ2-5
CDR3 protein: CASGMRDSQETQYF
CDR3 DNA: TGTGCCAGCGGGATGAGGGACTCCCAAGAGACCCAGTACTTC

V gene: TRBV2
clone size: -
D gene: TRBD2
J gene: TRBJ2-7
CDR3 protein: CASGGTSGGAYF
CDR3 DNA: TGTGCCAGCGGCGGGACTAGCGGGGGGGCGTACTTC

V gene: TRBV18
clone size: -
D gene: TRBD2
J gene: TRBJ2-3
CDR3 protein: CASSRMGRGDTDTQYF
CDR3 DNA: TGTGCCAGCTCACGGATGGGTCGGGGGGACACAGATACGCAGTATTTT

V gene: TRBV7-9
clone size: -
D gene: -
J gene: TRBJ1-1
CDR3 protein: CASSFLRSNTEAFF
CDR3 DNA: TGTGCCAGCAGCTTCCTCAGATCGAACACTGAAGCTTTCTTT

V gene: TRBV19
clone size: -
D gene: -
J gene: TRBJ1-1
CDR3 protein: CASSMTRPANTEAFF
CDR3 DNA: TGTGCCAGTAGTATGACGCGGCCGGCGAACACTGAAGCTTTCTTT

V gene: TRBV21-1
clone size: -
D gene: -
J gene: TRBJ2-7
CDR3 protein: CASSRANRGYEQYF
CDR3 DNA: TGTGCCAGCAGTCGAGCCAACAGGGGCTACGAGCAGTACTTC

V gene: TRBV12-5
clone size: -
D gene: -
J gene: TRBJ2-7
CDR3 protein: CASGLVIGGEQYF
CDR3 DNA: TGTGCTAGTGGTTTGGTAATCGGGGGCGAGCAGTACTTC

V gene: TRBV7-8
clone size: -
D gene: -
J gene: TRBJ2-1
CDR3 protein: CASSSTPGQFIDEQFF
CDR3 DNA: TGTGCCAGCAGCTCAACTCCCGGACAGTTTATCGATGAGCAGTTCTTC

V gene: TRBV5-1
clone size: few
D gene: -
J gene: TRBJ1-4
CDR3 protein: CASRTDLREKLFF
CDR3 DNA: TGCGCCAGCCGGACAGATTTGCGTGAAAAACTGTTTTTT

V gene: TRBV6-1
clone size: once
D gene: -
J gene: TRBJ1-6
CDR3 protein: CASSDNQGYNSPLHF
CDR3 DNA: TGTGCCAGCAGTGACAACCAGGGCTATAATTCACCCCTCCACTTT

V gene: TRBV4-3
clone size: -
D gene: TRBD2
J gene: TRBJ2-2
CDR3 protein: CASSQEPAGGPRAGELFF
CDR3 DNA: TGCGCCAGCAGCCAAGAGCCAGCGGGGGGCCCCCGCGCCGGGGAGCTGTTTTTT

V gene: TRBV7-9
clone size: -
D gene: -
J gene: TRBJ2-7
CDR3 protein: CASSLRSGDLYEQYF
CDR3 DNA: TGTGCCAGCAGCCTGAGGTCGGGGGACCTCTACGAGCAGTACTTC

V gene: TRBV2
clone size: -
D gene: TRBD1
J gene: TRBJ2-2
CDR3 protein: CATLGQGAGELFF
CDR3 DNA: TGTGCCACTCTGGGACAGGGAGCCGGGGAGCTGTTTTTT